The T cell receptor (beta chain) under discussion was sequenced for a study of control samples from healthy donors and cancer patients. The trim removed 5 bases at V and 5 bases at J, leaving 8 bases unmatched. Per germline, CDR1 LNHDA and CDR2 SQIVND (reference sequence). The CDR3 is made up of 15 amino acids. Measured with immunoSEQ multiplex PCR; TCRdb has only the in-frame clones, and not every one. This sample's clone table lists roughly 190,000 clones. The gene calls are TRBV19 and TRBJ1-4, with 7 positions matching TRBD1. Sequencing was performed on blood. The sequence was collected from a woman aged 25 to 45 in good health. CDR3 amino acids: CASSPRTGINEKLFF. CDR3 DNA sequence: TGTGCCAGTAGTCCCCGGACAGGAATAAATGAAAAACTGTTTTTT. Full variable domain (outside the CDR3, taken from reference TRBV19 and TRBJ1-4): DGGITQSPKYLFRKEGQNVTLSCEQNLNHDAMYWYRQDPGQGLRLIYYSQIVNDFQKGDIAEGYSVSREKKESFPLTVTSAQKNPTAFYLCASSPRTGINEKLFFGSGTQLSVL.